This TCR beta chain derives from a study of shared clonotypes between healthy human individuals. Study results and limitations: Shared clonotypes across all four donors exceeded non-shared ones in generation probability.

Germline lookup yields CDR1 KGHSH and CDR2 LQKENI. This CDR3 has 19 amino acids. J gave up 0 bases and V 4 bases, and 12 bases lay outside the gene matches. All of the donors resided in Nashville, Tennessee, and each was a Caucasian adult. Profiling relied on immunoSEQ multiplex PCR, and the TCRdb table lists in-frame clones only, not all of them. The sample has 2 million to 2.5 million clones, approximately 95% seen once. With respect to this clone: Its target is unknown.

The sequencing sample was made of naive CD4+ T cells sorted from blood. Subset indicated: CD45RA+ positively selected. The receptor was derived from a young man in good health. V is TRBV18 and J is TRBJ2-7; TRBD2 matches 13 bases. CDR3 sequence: CASSRSGTSGAHYSYEQYF. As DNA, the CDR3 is TGTGCCAGCTCACGATCCGGGACTAGCGGGGCCCATTACTCCTACGAGCAGTACTTC.